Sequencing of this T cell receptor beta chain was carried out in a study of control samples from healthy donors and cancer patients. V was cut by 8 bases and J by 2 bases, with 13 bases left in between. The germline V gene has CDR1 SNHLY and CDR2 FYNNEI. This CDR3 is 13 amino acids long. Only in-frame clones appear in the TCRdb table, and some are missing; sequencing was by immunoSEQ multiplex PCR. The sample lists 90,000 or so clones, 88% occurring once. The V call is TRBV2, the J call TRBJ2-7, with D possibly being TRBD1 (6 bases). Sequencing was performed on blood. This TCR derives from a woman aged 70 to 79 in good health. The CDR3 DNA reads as TGTGCCAGCGCCCGGGACACCACCTACGAGCAGTACTTC. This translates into CASARDTTYEQYF. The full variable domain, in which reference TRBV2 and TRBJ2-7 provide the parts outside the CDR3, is EPEVTQTPSHQVTQMGQEVILRCVPISNHLYFYWYRQILGQKVEFLVSFYNNEISEKSEIFDDQFSVERPDGSNFTLKIRSTKLEDSAMYFCASARDTTYEQYFGPGTRLTVT.